One sample yielded the 13 T cell receptor beta chains listed below, sequenced in a study of blood T cell repertoires in COVID-19. Sequencing used immunoSEQ multiplex PCR; TCRdb keeps in-frame clones, though not all of them. The data contain roughly 200,000 clones, about 86% of them singletons. Sequencing was performed on peripheral blood. These receptor sequences come from a woman between 50 and 59 years old with COVID-19, enrolled during active disease.

The chain uses TRBV6-6 and TRBJ2-7, with 7 bases matching TRBD2. Unmatched junction bases numbered 7, after V lost 10 bases and J lost 1 base. The CDR3 runs 13 residues. The germline V gene encodes CDR1 MNHNY and CDR2 SVGAGI (reference sequence). The CDR3 nucleotides are TGTGCCACCCGGGAGGACCCATCCTACGAGCAGTACTTC. Translation gives CATREDPSYEQYF.

The rearrangement links TRBV20-1 to TRBJ2-7; TRBD2 matches 11 bases. In germline, CDR1 is DFQATT, CDR2 SNEGSKA (reference sequence). This CDR3 region has 17 residues. Germline trimming cut 3 bases from V and 0 bases from J; bases unmatched to any gene: 10. CDR3 in DNA: TGCAGTGCTAGTGTCCTAGCGGGGGGCCAAAGCTCCTACGAGCAGTACTTC. Translating it yields CSASVLAGGQSSYEQYF.

The chain has TRBV19 and TRBJ1-5, with D possibly matching TRBD1 (5 bases). Germline loops: CDR1 LNHDA, CDR2 SQIVND (reference sequence). The V end was cut by 6 bases, the J end by 0 bases, with 12 bases between. This CDR3 is built from 15 residues. The CDR3 sequence is CASRTTVNSNQPQHF. The CDR3 nucleotides are TGTGCCAGTAGGACGACAGTAAATAGCAATCAGCCCCAGCATTTT. The full variable domain, rest sourced from reference TRBV19 and TRBJ1-5, is DGGITQSPKYLFRKEGQNVTLSCEQNLNHDAMYWYRQDPGQGLRLIYYSQIVNDFQKGDIAEGYSVSREKKESFPLTVTSAQKNPTAFYLCASRTTVNSNQPQHFGDGTRLSIL.

The rearrangement uses TRBV20-1 and TRBJ2-5, with D tentatively TRBD1 (5 bases). The CDR3 has 12 amino acids. Germline loops: CDR1 DFQATT, CDR2 SNEGSKA (reference sequence). V gave up 3 bases and J gave up 3 bases, with 8 bases separating them. The CDR3 DNA reads TGCAGTGCTAGTTCAGGGAAAGAGACCCAGTACTTC. Translated, it gives CSASSGKETQYF.

This chain joins TRBV3-1 (or the pseudogene TRBV3-2) and TRBJ1-5; a possible D gene is TRBD1 (5 bases). The CDR3 covers 14 residues. Germline CDR1 is LGHDT and CDR2 is YNNKEL (reference sequence). Trimming shortened V by 3 bases and J by 7 bases, and 13 bases separated the two germline ends. This CDR3 reads CASSHPGSSQPQHF. CDR3 nucleotides: TGTGCCAGCAGCCACCCAGGGTCGAGCCAGCCCCAGCATTTT.

The chain joins TRBV9 to TRBJ1-2; 7 bases fit TRBD1. The J segment lost 8 bases and the V segment lost 4 bases, leaving 11 bases of the junction unmatched. The CDR3 extends over 14 amino acids. CDR1 and CDR2 (germline): SGDLS, YYNGEE. CDR3 loop: CASSSRQGGSGYTF. CDR3 bases: TGTGCCAGCAGCTCCCGACAGGGAGGTAGCGGCTACACCTTC.

V gene TRBV9 combines with J gene TRBJ2-1, with TRBD2 matching 8 bases. The junction had 12 bases not matched to a gene; V was cut back by 3 bases and J by 7 bases. Germline lookup yields CDR1 SGDLS and CDR2 YYNGEE. This CDR3 region has 16 residues. CDR3 DNA sequence: TGTGCCAGCAGCGAATCCCCGAGACTAGCGTCGAATGAGCAGTTCTTC. As protein: CASSESPRLASNEQFF.

This chain links TRBV19 with TRBJ2-5; D perhaps matches TRBD1 (5 bases). The CDR3 loop spans 14 amino acids. Germline assignment: CDR1 LNHDA and CDR2 SQIVND (reference sequence). Trimming pared 3 bases from V and 2 bases from J, leaving 10 bases between. This CDR3 is CASSMGRVQETQYF. For the CDR3, the DNA is TGTGCCAGTAGTATGGGCAGGGTTCAAGAGACCCAGTACTTC.

The chain carries TRBV19 and TRBJ2-1; tentative D call: TRBD1 (6 bases). Per the germline V gene, CDR1 is LNHDA and CDR2 is SQIVND (reference sequence). The CDR3 contains 15 residues. V was cut by 6 bases and J by 4 bases, with 16 bases left in between. CDR3 sequence reads: CASRKDSTLYNEQFF. The CDR3 coding sequence is TGTGCCAGTAGGAAGGACAGTACACTATACAATGAGCAGTTCTTC. The variable domain in full, completed from reference TRBV19 and TRBJ2-1, reads DGGITQSPKYLFRKEGQNVTLSCEQNLNHDAMYWYRQDPGQGLRLIYYSQIVNDFQKGDIAEGYSVSREKKESFPLTVTSAQKNPTAFYLCASRKDSTLYNEQFFGPGTRLTVL.

This chain links TRBV4-1 with TRBJ1-1, with no clear D. V gave up 0 bases and J gave up 5 bases, with 13 bases separating them. Per the germline V gene, CDR1 is MGHRA and CDR2 is YSYEKL. This CDR3 has 15 residues. The CDR3 nucleotides are TGCGCCAGCAGCCAAGATCGGGGAGGATGGACTGAAGCTTTCTTT. This encodes CASSQDRGGWTEAFF.

On this clone: A junction boundary mismatches the germline segment, possibly from a read error. V and J are TRBV12-3 or TRBV12-4 and TRBJ2-3; D may be TRBD1 (5 bases). CDR3 length equals 13 residues. CDR3 loop: CASSPGPTGTQYF. The CDR3 nucleotides read TGTGCCAGCAGTCCGGGCCCCACAGGTACGCAGTATTTT.

This chain connects TRBV5-1 to TRBJ1-1, with a possible D match to TRBD1 (5 bases). With 4 bases removed from V and 1 base from J, the gap between germline ends came to 17 bases. The CDR3 totals 16 residues. Germline V gene sequence: CDR1 SGHRS, CDR2 YFSETQ. The CDR3 nucleotides read TGCGCCAGCAGCCCAGCTGCGGGGCGGTCGAACACTGAAGCTTTCTTT. This translates into CASSPAAGRSNTEAFF.

The chain has TRBV21-1 and TRBJ1-6; the table assigns TRBD1, which was not confirmed against the DNA. TRBV21-1 is termed a pseudogene. CDR3 size: 14 residues. The CDR3 DNA reads as TGTGCCACGCTAAGGACAGGGAAAAAATCACCCCTCCACTTT. This sequence encodes CATLRTGKKSPLHF.